Listed below are T cell receptor beta chains from one sample, sequenced in a study of cytotoxic CD8 clonotypes in ibrutinib-treated CLL. The data were produced by immunoSEQ multiplex PCR, yet TCRdb's version contains in-frame clones alone and is incomplete. The data contain roughly 250,000 clones, under 75% of them singletons. This specimen consisted of PBMCs, obtained after 24 months of ibrutinib treatment. Receptor source: a human donor with chronic lymphocytic leukemia. Both conserved end residues are part of each CDR3. A D gene is named only where the DNA matches it firmly.

v_gene: TRBV10-2; d_gene: NA; CDR3aa: CASSGASDPASQKLFF
v_gene: TRBV28; d_gene: NA; CDR3aa: CASSLWDPPAAFF
v_gene: TRBV7-9; d_gene: TRBD1; CDR3aa: CASSWGQTNTEAFF
v_gene: TRBV2; d_gene: NA; CDR3aa: CASSGGVFSNEQFF
v_gene: TRBV27; d_gene: TRBD1; CDR3aa: CASSGQTGGGQPQHF
v_gene: TRBV6-1; d_gene: NA; CDR3aa: CASSEALPGNTIYF
v_gene: TRBV14; d_gene: NA; CDR3aa: CASSHIGGVNYNEQFF
v_gene: TRBV27; d_gene: NA; CDR3aa: CASSLGPWEQFF
v_gene: TRBV30; d_gene: TRBD1; CDR3aa: CAWNRGQGTDTQYF
v_gene: TRBV7-9; d_gene: NA; CDR3aa: CASRQPYGYTF
v_gene: TRBV30; d_gene: NA; CDR3aa: CAWSAARDGYTF
v_gene: TRBV15; d_gene: NA; CDR3aa: CATSRGRFGHF
v_gene: TRBV14; d_gene: NA; CDR3aa: CASSPLSGSPTQYF
v_gene: TRBV29-1; d_gene: TRBD1; CDR3aa: CSVAPTGQPQHF
v_gene: TRBV9; d_gene: NA; CDR3aa: CASSPEGLWQYF
v_gene: TRBV10-3; d_gene: TRBD1; CDR3aa: CAINPTGERYTEAFF
v_gene: TRBV25-1; d_gene: NA; CDR3aa: CASSDLTGRREQFF
v_gene: TRBV5-1; d_gene: NA; CDR3aa: CASRGLGTAGGTQYF